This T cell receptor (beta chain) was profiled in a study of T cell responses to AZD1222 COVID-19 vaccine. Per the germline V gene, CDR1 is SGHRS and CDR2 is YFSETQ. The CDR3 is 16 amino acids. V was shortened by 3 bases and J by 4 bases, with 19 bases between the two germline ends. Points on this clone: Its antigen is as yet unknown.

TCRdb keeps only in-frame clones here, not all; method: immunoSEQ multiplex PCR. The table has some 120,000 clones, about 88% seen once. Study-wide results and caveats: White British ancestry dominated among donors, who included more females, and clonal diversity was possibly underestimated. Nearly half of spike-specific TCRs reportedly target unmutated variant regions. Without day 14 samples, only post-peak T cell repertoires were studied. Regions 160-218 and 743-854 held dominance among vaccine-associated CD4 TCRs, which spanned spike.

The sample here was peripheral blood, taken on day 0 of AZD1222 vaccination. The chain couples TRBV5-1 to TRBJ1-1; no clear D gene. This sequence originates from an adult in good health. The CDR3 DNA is TGCGCCAGCAGCTCAGAGACACCCGCCATGGGCACTGAAGCTTTCTTT. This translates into CASSSETPAMGTEAFF.